These 7 T cell receptor beta chains came from one sample sequenced in a study of T-cell reconstitution after alpha-beta-depleted transplantation in children. The TCRbeta library was prepared with unique molecular identifiers. TCRdb re-analysed the PCR reads in MiXCR, keeping a single row per CDR3 protein. Among about 1,000,000 distinct CDR3 sequences, about 26% were seen once, and the ten largest hold 28%. The sample consisted of PBMCs, mostly from graft donor cells, taken 360 days after TCRalphabeta/CD19-depleted stem cell transplant. All receptors derive from a boy younger than two who had a stem cell transplant for SCID, so the T cells may come from the graft donor.

Only a few counts were recorded for this clonotype. The rearrangement uses TRBV12-3 or TRBV12-4 and TRBJ2-2; the D gene is possibly TRBD1 (6 bases). The CDR3 contains 15 residues. Trimming took off 10 bases at V and 3 bases at J, with 18 bases between the two ends. In DNA form, the CDR3 reads TGTGCCACCCACGTACTCCACAGGGACACCGGGGAGCTGTTTTTT. Its translation: CATHVLHRDTGELFF.

This clonotype showed up just a few times. This chain connects TRBV7-2 to TRBJ1-4; the match to TRBD1 covers 9 bases. The CDR3 contains 15 residues. Germline trimming cut 0 bases from V and 7 bases from J; bases unmatched to any gene: 3. Looked up from germline, CDR1 is SGHTA and CDR2 is FQGNSA. The CDR3 region has the DNA TGTGCCAGCAGCTTAGCGGGGACAGGGCCTGAAAAACTGTTTTTT. It translates to CASSLAGTGPEKLFF.

This clonotype appeared a few times. This chain links TRBV7-6 with TRBJ2-3; D gene ambiguous. Germline assignment: CDR1 SGHVS and CDR2 FNYEAQ. The ends were cut back, 0 bases at V and 6 bases at J, with 10 bases in the middle. The CDR3 sequence is 14 residues long. CDR3 amino acids: CASSLAVGPDTQYF. The CDR3 DNA follows: TGTGCCAGCAGCTTAGCGGTTGGTCCGGATACGCAGTATTTT.

This clonotype has only a few counts. V gene TRBV28 combines with J gene TRBJ2-1, with TRBD2 matching over 14 bases. The V segment lost 1 base and the J segment 9 bases; nucleotides outside the gene matches: 8. There are 17 residues in the CDR3. From germline, CDR1 is MDHEN and CDR2 SYDVKM. The DNA of the CDR3 is TGTGCCAGCAGTTTATTGCGGACTAGCGGGGGGTTCGTTGAGCAGTTCTTC. This sequence encodes CASSLLRTSGGFVEQFF.

This clonotype was seen more than once but under ten times. V and J are TRBV3-1 and TRBJ2-5; no clear D gene. The end of the DNA is better explained by TRBJ2-1, so the J call may be wrong. Germline V CDR1 and CDR2: LGHDT, YNNKEL (reference sequence). This CDR3 is built from 15 residues. The CDR3 sequence is CASSRPAPVQETQFF. The CDR3 DNA reads TGTGCCAGCAGCCGCCCCGCACCGGTCCAAGAGACCCAGTTCTTC.

This clonotype was counted at least ten times. This chain uses TRBV7-2 with TRBJ2-5, with D possibly called TRBD1 or TRBD2 (6 bases each). Trimming removed 1 base at V and 5 bases at J, with 11 bases between. CDR1 SGHTA and CDR2 FQGNSA come from the germline V gene. The CDR3 length is 14 residues. For the CDR3, the DNA is TGTGCCAGCAGCTTAGTCGGGGGCGTGGAGACCCAGTACTTC. It yields the protein CASSLVGGVETQYF.

The rearrangement joins TRBV28 to TRBJ2-7, with D possibly TRBD2 on 5 matching bases. CDR1 is MDHEN, CDR2 SYDVKM, per germline. This CDR3 region has 12 residues. Trimming shortened V by 6 bases and J by 3 bases, and 9 bases separated the two germline ends. The CDR3 loop reads CASREEDYEQYF. The DNA for the CDR3 is TGTGCCAGCAGGGAGGAGGACTACGAGCAGTACTTC.